The 13 T cell receptor beta chains presented below share a single source sample, sequenced in a study of T cell changes during pregnancy in multiple sclerosis (dated by TCRdb to between 2017 and 2020). Library prep was done by the immunoSEQ multiplex PCR assay. Drawn from immuneACCESS, this table holds only the in-frame rearrangements with V and J called that TCRdb kept. Clones are partly lost; checked studies trace under half to an unresolved V gene and leave the rest unexplained. The sample contains fewer than 80,000 clones, roughly 92% of them found a single time. The biggest ten clones account for roughly 2% of the sample. The input for sequencing was peripheral blood, taken in the third trimester of pregnancy. The source of these receptors is a female donor in good health, enrolled as a control in a pregnancy study.

V gene TRBV6-1 combines with J gene TRBJ2-7; D gene ambiguous. CDR1 is MNHNS and CDR2 is SASEGT in the germline V gene. Trimming pared 0 bases from V and 4 bases from J, leaving 10 bases between. The CDR3 totals 14 residues. The CDR3 sequence: CASSEAPLLYEQYF. The CDR3 DNA reads as TGTGCCAGCAGTGAAGCTCCGCTATTGTACGAGCAGTACTTC.

V is TRBV15 and J is TRBJ2-1, with 8 bases lining up with TRBD1. V shed 1 base, J shed 3 bases, and the junction held 5 bases outside the gene matches. The CDR3 has 16 residues. CDR1 is LNHNV and CDR2 is YYDKDF in the germline V gene (reference sequence). The CDR3 here is CATSRVGDRYYNEQFF. The CDR3 DNA reads TGTGCCACCAGCAGAGTTGGGGACAGGTACTACAATGAGCAGTTCTTC. The full variable domain, with the rest looked up from reference TRBV15 and TRBJ2-1, is DAMVIQNPRYQVTQFGKPVTLSCSQTLNHNVMYWYQQKSSQAPKLLFHYYDKDFNNEADTPDNFQSRRPNTSFCFLDIRSPGLGDTAMYLCATSRVGDRYYNEQFFGPGTRLTVL.

The CDR3 sequence: CASSLGLAGTHEQYF. DNA of the CDR3: TGCGCCAGCAGCTTGGGACTAGCAGGAACCCACGAGCAGTACTTC. The V and J genes are TRBV5-1 and TRBJ2-7, with 7 bases identical to TRBD2. This CDR3 has 15 amino acids. Germline lookup yields CDR1 SGHRS and CDR2 YFSETQ. Losses at the gene ends were 0 bases for V and 5 bases for J; bases not matched to a gene: 8.

The chain uses TRBV11-3 and TRBJ2-2, with TRBD2 matching 9 bases. CDR1 SGHNT and CDR2 YENEEA come from the germline V gene. The CDR3 consists of 15 residues. The V gene end was trimmed by 5 bases and the J gene end by 1 base; junction bases not matched to a gene: 2. The CDR3 nucleotides read TGTGCCAGCAGCGGTAGCGGGGGGAACACCGGGGAGCTGTTTTTT. This translates into CASSGSGGNTGELFF.

The chain carries TRBV9 and TRBJ2-3; 9 nucleotides agree with TRBD2. In germline, CDR1 is SGDLS, CDR2 YYNGEE. This CDR3 region has 16 residues. The V gene end was trimmed by 4 bases and the J gene end by 6 bases; junction bases not matched to a gene: 12. CDR3 in DNA: TGTGCCAGCAGCCCCGGCGCTAGCGGGACGGGGGATACGCAGTATTTT. This translates into CASSPGASGTGDTQYF. The full variable domain, its missing parts supplied by reference TRBV9 and TRBJ2-3, is DSGVTQTPKHLITATGQRVTLRCSPRSGDLSVYWYQQSLDQGLQFLIQYYNGEERAKGNILERFSAQQFPDLHSELNLSSLELGDSALYFCASSPGASGTGDTQYFGPGTRLTVL.

This rearrangement joins TRBV6-5 to TRBJ1-1, with D possibly being TRBD1 (6 bases). V was trimmed by 0 bases and J by 4 bases, leaving 15 bases between them. The CDR3 has 16 residues. Germline V CDR1 and CDR2: MNHEY, SVGAGI. CDR3 coding DNA: TGTGCCAGCAGTTACTCGACGGGGGGCGTCGGCACTGAAGCTTTCTTT. Its protein is CASSYSTGGVGTEAFF.

The genes are TRBV2 and TRBJ2-7, with TRBD1 matching over 10 bases. The CDR3 length is 12 residues. Germline values: CDR1 SNHLY, CDR2 FYNNEI. Germline trimming cut 9 bases from V and 5 bases from J; bases unmatched to any gene: 4. CDR3 sequence (DNA): TGTGCCAGGGGACAGGGGATCGACGAGCAGTACTTC. Its translation is CARGQGIDEQYF.

This chain links TRBV28 with TRBJ2-3, with 10 positions matching TRBD1. After removal of 7 bases from V and 3 bases from J, the junction contained 1 base not matched to a gene. CDR3 size: 13 residues. Germline lookup yields CDR1 MDHEN and CDR2 SYDVKM. In DNA, the CDR3 is TGTGCCAGCAAGGGACAGGGGACAGATACGCAGTATTTT. It yields the protein CASKGQGTDTQYF.

The J gene is TRBJ2-5, the V gene TRBV5-1; 8 bases map to TRBD2. The CDR3 length is 14 residues. From germline, CDR1 is SGHRS and CDR2 YFSETQ. V gave up 2 bases and J gave up 3 bases; unmatched junction bases: 3. The CDR3 sequence is CASSFQAGEETQYF. DNA of the CDR3: TGCGCCAGCAGCTTTCAAGCGGGAGAAGAGACCCAGTACTTC.

There are a few counts of this clone. The chain joins TRBV4-3 to TRBJ2-1, with 8 bases aligning to TRBD1. J gave up 7 bases and V 4 bases, and 3 bases lay outside the gene matches. CDR3 length equals 13 residues. Per germline, CDR1 LGHNA and CDR2 YSLEER. CDR3 residues: CASSRTGRNEQFF. As DNA, the CDR3 is TGCGCCAGCAGCCGGACAGGGAGAAATGAGCAGTTCTTC.

V is TRBV12-2 and J is TRBJ1-4. TRBV12-2 is shown as a pseudogene. This CDR3 has 14 amino acids. The CDR3 sequence is CASHHKAVGEKLFF. CDR3 nucleotide sequence: TGTGCAAGCCATCATAAGGCGGTGGGTGAAAAACTGTTTTTT.

This sequence joins TRBV6-1 and TRBJ2-3, with D tentatively TRBD2 (5 bases). V lost 10 bases and J lost 5, with 19 bases in between. The CDR3 loop spans 14 amino acids. The germline gives CDR1 MNHNS, CDR2 SASEGT. For the CDR3, the DNA is TGTGCCACCCGAGGACGGACTCTTTTAGATACGCAGTATTTT. Its protein product is CATRGRTLLDTQYF.

The CDR3 DNA follows: TGTGCCAGCAGTTATTCCACACGCGCAGGGGGGTACGAGCAGTACTTC. This gives the protein CASSYSTRAGGYEQYF. The V call is TRBV6-5, the J call TRBJ2-7; D perhaps matches TRBD1 (7 bases). This CDR3 spans 16 amino acids. Germline V gene lookup returns CDR1 MNHEY and CDR2 SVGAGI. V was shortened by 3 bases and J by 4 bases, with 19 bases between the two germline ends.